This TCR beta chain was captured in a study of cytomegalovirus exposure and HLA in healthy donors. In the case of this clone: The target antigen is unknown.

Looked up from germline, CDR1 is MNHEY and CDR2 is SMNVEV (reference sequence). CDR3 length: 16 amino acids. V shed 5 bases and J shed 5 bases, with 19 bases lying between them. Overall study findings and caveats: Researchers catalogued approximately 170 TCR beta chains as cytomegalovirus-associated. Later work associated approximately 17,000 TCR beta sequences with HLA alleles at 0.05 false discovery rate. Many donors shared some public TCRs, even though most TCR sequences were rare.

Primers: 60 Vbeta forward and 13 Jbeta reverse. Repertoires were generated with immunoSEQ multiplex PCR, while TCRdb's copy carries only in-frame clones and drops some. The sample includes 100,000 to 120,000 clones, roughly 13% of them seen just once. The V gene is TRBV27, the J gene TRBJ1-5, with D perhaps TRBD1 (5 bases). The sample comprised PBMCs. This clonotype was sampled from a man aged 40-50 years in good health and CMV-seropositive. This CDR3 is CASSVGWGPGYQPQHF. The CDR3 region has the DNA TGTGCCAGCAGTGTGGGTTGGGGTCCAGGGTATCAGCCCCAGCATTTT.